The 17 T cell receptor beta chains reported below all come from one sample, sequenced in a study of beta chain features in type 1 diabetes listed by TCRdb under 2018. Library preparation was by the immunoSEQ multiplex PCR assay. The entire amount of isolated RNA was reverse transcribed using the High Capacity cDNA Reverse Transcription Kit, so the sequenced TCRB transcripts were expressed ones. Not all clones reach the TCRdb copy of this immuneACCESS table, which keeps in-frame sequences only. Checked studies attribute under half of the gap to unresolved V genes and leave the rest unexplained. Present in this sample are roughly 300,000 clones, 12% to 15% of which were seen just once. Over 5% of the sample is in the top ten clones. The specimen sequenced was central memory CD4+ T cells from blood. These TCRs come from a man under 40 in good health.

The sample holds a few counts of this clone. The rearrangement joins TRBV7-2 to TRBJ2-3; D is unresolved. The CDR3 contains 16 residues. Germline CDR1 and CDR2: SGHTA and FQGNSA. V lost 2 bases, J lost 1 base, and 13 bases lay in between. CDR3 loop: CASSLILPTGTDTQYF. The CDR3 DNA reads as TGTGCCAGCAGCTTAATTTTGCCGACCGGCACAGATACGCAGTATTTT.

The genes are TRBV2 and TRBJ2-2, with 8 positions matching TRBD2. The CDR3 extends over 14 amino acids. Germline V gives CDR1 SNHLY, CDR2 FYNNEI. With 8 bases clipped from V and 6 bases from J, the junction kept 8 bases outside the gene matches. CDR3 in DNA: TGTGCCAGCCTACTAGCGGCCGCCGCCGGGGAGCTGTTTTTT. It yields the protein CASLLAAAAGELFF.

In this sample, this clone turned up a few times. The V and J genes are TRBV5-8 and TRBJ1-5; D gene ambiguous. The germline CDR1 and CDR2 sequences are SGHTS and YDEGEE. V lost 4 bases and J lost 4, with 15 bases in between. The CDR3 sequence is 15 residues long. CDR3 amino acids: CASSHNNVGNQPQHF. The CDR3 bases are TGTGCCAGCAGCCACAATAACGTGGGGAATCAGCCCCAGCATTTT.

In this sample, this clone turned up once. The chain has TRBV5-4 and TRBJ1-4, with a tentative D call TRBD1 (6 bases). The germline gives CDR1 SGHNT, CDR2 YYREEE (reference sequence). There are 17 residues in the CDR3. V lost 3 bases and J 3 bases, leaving 18 bases between the germline ends. The CDR3 region has the DNA TGTGCCAGCAGCTCCGGGACACCATCTAGTGCTAATGAAAAACTGTTTTTT. Translation: CASSSGTPSSANEKLFF.

This clone appeared many times. V and J are TRBV7-2 and TRBJ2-1; D gene uncertain. The CDR3 is 15 residues long. Trimming took 5 bases from V and 0 from J, leaving 11 bases between them. CDR1 and CDR2 (germline): SGHTA, FQGNSA. This CDR3 is CASSPSPNSYNEQFF. The CDR3, as DNA: TGTGCCAGCAGCCCATCGCCGAACTCCTACAATGAGCAGTTCTTC. Full variable domain (missing parts from reference TRBV7-2 and TRBJ2-1): GAGVSQSPSNKVTEKGKDVELRCDPISGHTALYWYRQSLGQGLEFLIYFQGNSAPDKSGLPSDRFSAERTGGSVSTLTIQRTQQEDSAVYLCASSPSPNSYNEQFFGPGTRLTVL.

This chain links TRBV14 with TRBJ1-1; 9 nucleotides agree with TRBD1. The CDR3 contains 17 residues. Trimming at V came to 1 base and at J to 0 bases, leaving 6 bases not matched to a gene. Germline CDR1 is SGHDN and CDR2 is FVKESK. For the CDR3, the DNA is TGTGCCAGCAGCCAAGGAGGACAGGGGCCTATGAACACTGAAGCTTTCTTT. Its protein is CASSQGGQGPMNTEAFF.

The V call is TRBV27, the J call TRBJ2-7, with 11 bases fitting TRBD1. Germline-derived CDR1 and CDR2 are MNHEY and SMNVEV (reference sequence). The CDR3 has 14 residues. V shed 6 bases, J shed 5 bases, and the junction held 6 bases outside the gene matches. CDR3 loop: CASSRGQGDHEQYF. Written as DNA, the CDR3 is TGTGCCAGCAGCAGGGGACAGGGGGACCACGAGCAGTACTTC.

This clone has only a few counts. This sequence joins TRBV11-2 and TRBJ1-2, with 8 bases identical to TRBD1. The CDR3 has 15 amino acids. V lost 4 bases, J lost 4 bases, and 8 bases stayed unmatched. Germline values: CDR1 SGHAT, CDR2 FQNNGV. In DNA, the CDR3 is TGTGCCAGCAGCTCCTACCTACAGGGGGGCTATGGCTACACCTTC. Translating it yields CASSSYLQGGYGYTF.

This clone was seen ten or more times. The V gene is TRBV7-8, the J gene TRBJ2-1, with D maybe TRBD1 (6 bases). Germline values: CDR1 SGHVS, CDR2 FQNEAQ. CDR3 length equals 16 residues. The germline V and J ends were trimmed by 6 bases and 7 bases, with 22 bases remaining between them. The CDR3 coding sequence is TGTGCCAGCAGAACGGACAGCAGGTCCTTGGTGAATGAGCAGTTCTTC. Its protein product is CASRTDSRSLVNEQFF.

V usage is TRBV27 and J usage is TRBJ2-3; a weak D match, TRBD2 (6 bases). Germline V gives CDR1 MNHEY, CDR2 SMNVEV (reference sequence). With 4 bases removed from V and 0 bases from J, the gap between germline ends came to 17 bases. The CDR3 spans 17 residues. This CDR3 reads CASSSPERGRSTDTQYF. The CDR3 DNA is TGTGCCAGCAGTTCCCCAGAGCGTGGGAGGAGCACAGATACGCAGTATTTT.

This clone was counted a few times. The gene calls are TRBV14 and TRBJ1-1; D is ambiguous. V lost 4 bases to trimming and J lost 4 bases, with 19 bases between them. Germline lookup yields CDR1 SGHDN and CDR2 FVKESK. This CDR3 is 16 amino acids long. The CDR3 region is CASSRYPPGSGTEAFF. CDR3 bases: TGTGCCAGCAGCCGATACCCCCCGGGCTCGGGCACTGAAGCTTTCTTT.

The rearrangement joins TRBV6-5 to TRBJ2-2, with no clear D. Germline CDR1 reads MNHEY; CDR2 reads SVGAGI. This CDR3 contains 14 residues. V lost 6 bases, J lost 7 bases, and 15 bases lay in between. CDR3 DNA sequence: TGTGCCAGCAGATGGCAGGCTTATAACGGGGAGCTGTTTTTT. It translates to CASRWQAYNGELFF.

V usage is TRBV4-1 and J usage is TRBJ2-5, with TRBD2 identical over 8 bases. This CDR3 spans 15 amino acids. Per the germline V gene, CDR1 is MGHRA and CDR2 is YSYEKL. Trimming at V came to 2 bases and at J to 4 bases, leaving 6 bases not matched to a gene. CDR3 DNA: TGCGCCAGCAGCCAAAAGTACGGGGGGGCAGAGACCCAGTACTTC. Its protein is CASSQKYGGAETQYF.

V and J are TRBV10-3 and TRBJ2-6, with D perhaps matching TRBD2 (6 bases). The V gene lost 0 bases and the J gene lost 2 bases, with 11 bases spanning the gap. The V gene's germline CDR1 is ENHRY and CDR2 SYGVKD. The CDR3 length is 17 residues. The chain's CDR3 is CAISESPGVAGANVLTF. In nucleotides, the CDR3 is TGTGCCATCAGTGAGTCGCCGGGGGTGGCTGGGGCCAACGTCCTGACTTTC.

V is TRBV7-7 and J is TRBJ2-5, with TRBD1 as a possible D gene (6 bases). From germline, CDR1 is SSHAT and CDR2 FNYEAQ (reference sequence). The CDR3 runs to 15 residues. Trimming shortened V by 3 bases and J by 1 base, and 12 bases separated the two germline ends. The CDR3 DNA reads TGTGCCAGCAGCTTCAACAGGGACACCCAAGAGACCCAGTACTTC. This sequence encodes CASSFNRDTQETQYF.

The chain combines TRBV7-2 with TRBJ2-3; D not certain. Germline CDR1 and CDR2: SGHTA and FQGNSA. The V gene lost 1 base and the J gene lost 7 bases, with 12 bases spanning the gap. The CDR3 consists of 14 residues. Here the CDR3 reads CASSLETGLYTQYF. The CDR3 DNA follows: TGTGCCAGCAGCTTAGAGACTGGGTTATATACGCAGTATTTT.

This clone has more than one count but fewer than ten. The rearrangement uses TRBV6-1 and TRBJ2-1; a weak D match, TRBD2 (6 bases). The CDR3 contains 11 residues. CDR1 is MNHNS, CDR2 SASEGT, per germline. Trimming took 8 bases from V and 10 from J, leaving 12 bases between them. The CDR3 loop reads CASGRSREQFF. CDR3 bases: TGTGCCAGCGGGAGGAGCAGAGAGCAGTTCTTC.